This TCR beta chain appears in the sequencing data of a study of T cell responses to AZD1222 COVID-19 vaccine. Study results and caveats: Donors were largely white British and mainly female; clonal diversity was possibly underestimated.

The CDR3 consists of 14 residues. V was shortened by 5 bases and J by 7 bases, with 15 bases between the two germline ends. CDR1 SEHNR and CDR2 FQNEAQ come from the germline V gene (reference sequence). Points on this clone: Antigen specificity is unknown.

Only in-frame clones appear in the TCRdb table, and some are missing; sequencing was by immunoSEQ multiplex PCR. The table has under 85,000 clones, around 90% seen once. Sequencing used peripheral blood, obtained on day 0 of AZD1222 vaccination. The origin of this receptor is an adult in good health. The chain carries TRBV7-9 and TRBJ2-1; maybe TRBD2 (5 bases). CDR3 region: CASSPRDSVNEQFF. The CDR3 DNA sequence: TGTGCCAGCAGCCCCCGTGATAGCGTGAATGAGCAGTTCTTC.